This T cell receptor (beta chain) was retrieved from a study of immune cell composition in non-small cell lung cancer. Study-level findings and limits: Lung adenocarcinomas had lower top 10 clone scores and clonality than squamous tumours. In adenocarcinoma, maximal tumour-associated clone frequency tracked TIL tumour reactivity. It was not proven that tumour-reactive clones equal dominant tumour-associated clones.

The CDR3 totals 14 residues. The V and J ends lost 6 bases and 4 bases respectively, with 16 bases between them. CDR1 is MNHEY and CDR2 is SMNVEV in the germline V gene (reference sequence). About this clone itself: What it binds is unknown.

Sequencing used immunoSEQ multiplex PCR; TCRdb keeps in-frame clones, though not all of them. The sample lists 9,500 to 10,000 clones, 65% to 80% occurring once. V usage is TRBV27 and J usage is TRBJ2-7; D ambiguous. This sequence was found in a human donor with non-small cell lung cancer. Specimen: lung tumor tissue. CDR3 sequence (DNA): TGTGCCAGCAGCTCCCAACAGAGAAGGTACGAGCAGTACTTC. Translated, it gives CASSSQQRRYEQYF.